Listed below are T cell receptor beta chains from one sample, sequenced in a study of PD-1 blockade in classical Hodgkin lymphoma. Produced via immunoSEQ multiplex PCR; TCRdb's table is partial and in-frame only. The sample records 10,000 to 15,000 clones, 65% to 80% being singletons. The sequencing here drew on CD4+ T cells from blood, taken at baseline. The source is a human donor with classical Hodgkin lymphoma. CDR3s include the opening cysteine and the closing phenylalanine or tryptophan. The D gene is left open where the match is weak. The listing skips clone size in some rows; elsewhere it reads once, few, many or a size class.

TRBD2	TRBV19	TRBJ2-1	few	TGTGCCAGTAGCCATAGCGGGGGGTTATCCTACAATGAGCAGTTCTTC	CASSHSGGLSYNEQFF
-	TRBV7-2	TRBJ1-4	-	TGTGCCAGCAGCTTAAATTCGGGCCCTGAAAAACTGTTTTTT	CASSLNSGPEKLFF
-	TRBV5-6	TRBJ1-1	-	TGTGCCAGCAGCTTGGACAGGATAGAAGCTTTCTTT	CASSLDRIEAFF
TRBD1	TRBV11-2	TRBJ1-1	few	TGTGCCAGCAGCTTAGTTTCGACAGGGTCGGCTTTCTTT	CASSLVSTGSAFF
-	TRBV7-2	TRBJ1-6	-	TGTGCCAGCAGCTTCACGCGGACAGTGAATTCACCCCTCCACTTT	CASSFTRTVNSPLHF
-	TRBV7-2	TRBJ1-4	few	TGTGCCAGCAGCTTAGGCGGTCGGAGGCTTAATGAAAAACTGTTTTTT	CASSLGGRRLNEKLFF
-	TRBV6-5	TRBJ1-4	-	TGTGCCAGCAGTTACCAGGGGACTAATGAAAAACTGTTTTTT	CASSYQGTNEKLFF
-	TRBV5-1	TRBJ1-1	-	TGCGCCAGCAGCGAAGGCACCCGACGAACTGAAGCTTTCTTT	CASSEGTRRTEAFF
TRBD1	TRBV23-1	TRBJ1-6	once	TGCGCCGGTAATAGGAGGGGGCGTAATTCACCCCTCCACTTT	CAGNRRGRNSPLHF
-	TRBV6-5	TRBJ1-6	-	TGTGCCAGCAGTTCCCGGATGGGGGCTAATTCACCCCTCCACTTT	CASSSRMGANSPLHF